Listed below are T cell receptor beta chains from one sample, sequenced in a study of blood T cell repertoires in COVID-19. Using immunoSEQ multiplex PCR, the repertoire was profiled, and TCRdb retains in-frame clones only, with some absent. This sample yields 150,000 to 200,000 clones, of which approximately 74% are seen a single time; about 3% belongs to the top ten. Sequenced sample: peripheral blood. Receptors originate from an elderly woman with acute or convalescent COVID-19. Each CDR3 is given with its conserved first and last residue. Fields, in order: D gene, V gene, clone size, J gene, CDR3 protein, CDR3 DNA. A D gene is named only where the DNA matches it firmly. Not every row has a clone size; where given, it reads once, few, many or a size class.

.	TRBV19	once	TRBJ1-1	CASSIRAGEAFF	TGTGCCAGTAGTATTCGTGCCGGTGAAGCTTTCTTT
.	TRBV19	.	TRBJ2-7	CASSTQGLSSSEQYF	TGTGCCAGTAGTACCCAAGGACTCAGCTCTAGCGAGCAGTACTTC
TRBD2	TRBV5-1	.	TRBJ2-7	CASSFGAGGPYEQYF	TGCGCCAGCAGCTTTGGAGCGGGAGGTCCCTACGAGCAGTACTTC
TRBD1	TRBV12-3/TRBV12-4	many	TRBJ1-2	CASSLGQGYGYTF	TGTGCCAGCAGTTTAGGACAGGGATATGGCTACACCTTC
TRBD2	TRBV4-1	.	TRBJ2-5	CASSQGGSGVTQYF	TGCGCCAGCAGCCAAGGGGGGAGCGGGGTGACCCAGTACTTC
.	TRBV2	many	TRBJ2-2	CASTMEGQNTGELFF	TGTGCCAGTACCATGGAGGGGCAGAACACCGGGGAGCTGTTTTTT
.	TRBV27	once	TRBJ2-7	CASSLQGVSYEQYF	TGTGCCAGCAGTTTACAGGGTGTCTCCTACGAGCAGTACTTC
.	TRBV2	.	TRBJ1-6	CASSERGGNSPLHF	TGTGCCAGCAGTGAAAGGGGTGGGAATTCACCCCTCCACTTT
TRBD1	TRBV2	.	TRBJ1-5	CASSGTGSLQPQHF	TGTGCCAGCAGTGGGACAGGGTCCCTTCAGCCCCAGCATTTT
.	TRBV6-5	.	TRBJ1-6	CASNKDGAQGSPLHF	TGTGCCAGCAACAAGGACGGCGCGCAGGGTTCACCCCTCCACTTT
.	TRBV21-1	.	TRBJ1-6	CASSDRVNSPLHF	TGTGCCAGCAGCGACAGGGTGAATTCACCCCTCCACTTT
TRBD1	TRBV12-5	.	TRBJ2-5	CASGPGTGGQETQYF	TGTGCTAGTGGTCCCGGGACAGGGGGACAAGAGACCCAGTACTTC
.	TRBV19	once	TRBJ1-2	CASSIQPAGGNYGYTF	TGTGCCAGTAGTATCCAACCGGCGGGGGGTAACTATGGCTACACCTTC
.	TRBV27	.	TRBJ2-1	CASSPGTDYYNEQFF	TGTGCCAGCAGTCCCGGGACTGACTACTACAATGAGCAGTTCTTC
.	TRBV6-5	.	TRBJ1-5	CASRQYNQPQHF	TGTGCCAGCAGACAGTACAATCAGCCCCAGCATTTT
.	TRBV10-1	.	TRBJ1-1	CASQDRLNTEAFF	TGCGCCAGTCAAGACAGGCTTAACACTGAAGCTTTCTTT
TRBD1	TRBV28	.	TRBJ2-7	CASSPGQVIYEQYF	TGTGCCAGCAGCCCAGGACAGGTGATCTACGAGCAGTACTTC
TRBD1	TRBV27	.	TRBJ1-3	CASRRTGDAGNTIYF	TGTGCCAGCAGAAGGACAGGGGATGCTGGAAACACCATATATTTT
TRBD2	TRBV5-1	.	TRBJ2-7	CARPRGLPLLAGERYEQYF	TGCGCCAGGCCCCGGGGTCTCCCTTTACTAGCGGGAGAGCGGTACGAGCAGTACTTC
.	TRBV6-5	.	TRBJ1-1	CASSSEGASNTEAFF	TGTGCCAGCAGTTCTGAAGGGGCTTCAAACACTGAAGCTTTCTTT
TRBD2	TRBV28	many	TRBJ2-1	CASSLPSGREISQNEQFF	TGTGCCAGCAGTTTGCCAAGCGGGAGAGAGATCTCGCAGAATGAGCAGTTCTTC
.	TRBV4-2	.	TRBJ1-5	CASSQTGSNQPQHF	TGTGCCAGCAGCCAAACAGGTTCCAATCAGCCCCAGCATTTT
.	TRBV6-5	.	TRBJ1-5	CASIRGFGSNQPQHF	TGTGCCAGCATCAGGGGTTTCGGAAGCAATCAGCCCCAGCATTTT
.	TRBV5-8	.	TRBJ1-5	CASSSGLYSNQPQHF	TGTGCCAGCAGCTCAGGACTCTATAGCAATCAGCCCCAGCATTTT
.	TRBV19	.	TRBJ1-6	CASGGTLESPLHF	TGTGCCAGTGGAGGGACGCTGGAATCACCCCTCCACTTT
.	TRBV5-5	.	TRBJ2-2	CASSFGAGGTGELFF	TGTGCCAGCAGCTTTGGGGCAGGGGGGACCGGGGAGCTGTTTTTT
TRBD2	TRBV5-4	once	TRBJ2-5	CASSDRLAGEGAQYF	TGTGCCAGCAGCGACCGACTAGCGGGAGAAGGGGCCCAGTACTTC
.	TRBV6-1	.	TRBJ2-3	CASSEGYRDTQYF	TGTGCCAGCAGTGAAGGGTACAGGGACACGCAGTATTTT
TRBD2	TRBV6-2/TRBV6-3	few	TRBJ2-1	CASSSTQLAGGPNEQFF	TGTGCCAGCAGTTCTACGCAACTAGCGGGAGGGCCCAATGAGCAGTTCTTC
TRBD2	TRBV5-1	.	TRBJ2-7	CASSLGTSGTEQYF	TGCGCCAGCAGCTTGGGGACTAGCGGGACCGAGCAGTACTTC
.	TRBV11-2	.	TRBJ2-3	CASSLDTRDTQYF	TGTGCCAGCAGCTTAGATACTCGGGATACGCAGTATTTT
TRBD2	TRBV24-1	few	TRBJ2-3	CATSPSGRSDTQYF	TGTGCCACCAGTCCCAGCGGGAGGTCCGATACGCAGTATTTT
TRBD1	TRBV7-9	once	TRBJ1-4	CASSPPGGEKLFF	TGTGCCAGCAGCCCCCCAGGGGGGGAAAAACTGTTTTTT
.	TRBV30	.	TRBJ1-2	CAWSVLYYGYTF	TGTGCCTGGAGTGTACTATACTATGGCTACACCTTC
TRBD1	TRBV5-8	.	TRBJ1-5	CASSRDRYQPQHF	TGTGCCAGCAGCCGGGACAGGTATCAGCCCCAGCATTTT
.	TRBV7-9	.	TRBJ1-1	CASSSGLAQNTEAFF	TGTGCCAGCAGCTCAGGGTTGGCGCAGAACACTGAAGCTTTCTTT
TRBD2	TRBV7-9	.	TRBJ2-1	CASSGGLAPGNEQFF	TGTGCCAGCAGCGGGGGACTAGCCCCCGGCAATGAGCAGTTCTTC
.	TRBV5-1	.	TRBJ1-1	CASEGPTGNTEAFF	TGCGCCAGCGAAGGACCCACAGGGAACACTGAAGCTTTCTTT
.	TRBV18	.	TRBJ2-7	CASSLDAGEQYF	TGTGCCAGCTCACTCGACGCGGGGGAGCAGTACTTC
TRBD2	TRBV16	.	TRBJ2-2	CASSQSSGRAGELFF	TGTGCCAGCAGCCAATCCTCCGGGAGGGCCGGGGAGCTGTTTTTT
TRBD1	TRBV5-1	few	TRBJ2-3	CASSLGQGLSTDTQYF	TGCGCCAGCAGCTTAGGACAGGGGTTAAGCACAGATACGCAGTATTTT
TRBD1	TRBV7-8	once	TRBJ2-7	CASSKTGAVGEQYF	TGTGCCAGCAGCAAGACAGGGGCTGTCGGCGAGCAGTACTTC
TRBD2	TRBV10-1	.	TRBJ2-7	CASSETSGQQYF	TGCGCCAGCAGTGAGACTAGCGGGCAGCAGTACTTC
TRBD1	TRBV29-1	.	TRBJ2-5	CSVDTPGGTLETQYF	TGCAGCGTTGACACGCCAGGGGGCACCTTGGAGACCCAGTACTTC
.	TRBV2	.	TRBJ2-5	CASRASTGIWETQYF	TGTGCCAGCAGAGCATCAACAGGGATTTGGGAGACCCAGTACTTC
TRBD2	TRBV28	.	TRBJ2-1	CASSLRLGLAGVNEQFF	TGTGCCAGCAGTTTAAGGCTGGGACTAGCGGGAGTCAATGAGCAGTTCTTC
TRBD2	TRBV2	.	TRBJ2-1	CASRTWLAGDNEQFF	TGTGCCAGCCGGACTTGGCTAGCGGGAGACAATGAGCAGTTCTTC
.	TRBV29-1	.	TRBJ2-1	CSVDVTGNSYNEQFF	TGCAGCGTTGATGTGACGGGAAACTCCTACAATGAGCAGTTCTTC
TRBD1	TRBV30	.	TRBJ2-2	CAWTGQGFGELFF	TGTGCCTGGACTGGACAGGGGTTCGGGGAGCTGTTTTTT
.	TRBV3-1/TRBV3-2	.	TRBJ1-6	CASSQAAGNSPLHF	TGTGCCAGCAGCCAAGCGGCAGGCAATTCACCCCTCCACTTT
.	TRBV5-1	.	TRBJ2-5	CASSSRREREYGVETQYF	TGCGCCAGCAGCTCGAGAAGAGAACGGGAGTACGGGGTGGAGACCCAGTACTTC
.	TRBV6-5	few	TRBJ1-3	CASRWGGSGNTIYF	TGTGCCAGCAGGTGGGGGGGCTCTGGAAACACCATATATTTT
TRBD1	TRBV27	once	TRBJ2-7	CASSLRSMTGVGEQYF	TGTGCCAGCAGTCTACGATCTATGACAGGGGTAGGCGAGCAGTACTTC
TRBD2	TRBV28	.	TRBJ2-7	CASSSPPGTSRDEQYF	TGTGCCAGCAGCTCCCCACCGGGGACTAGCAGAGACGAGCAGTACTTC
.	TRBV11-2	.	TRBJ2-7	CASSGWGVYEQYF	TGTGCCAGCAGCGGGTGGGGGGTCTACGAGCAGTACTTC
.	TRBV6-2/TRBV6-3	.	TRBJ1-6	CASSYGQGMISPLHF	TGTGCCAGCAGTTACGGGCAGGGAATGATTTCACCCCTCCACTTT
.	TRBV19	.	TRBJ1-5	CASSIPFPGAGYSNQPQHF	TGTGCCAGTAGTATTCCCTTTCCAGGGGCCGGTTATAGCAATCAGCCCCAGCATTTT
.	TRBV7-8	.	TRBJ2-5	CASSLAPGETQYF	TGTGCCAGCAGCTTAGCGCCGGGGGAGACCCAGTACTTC
.	TRBV6-6	.	TRBJ2-7	CASSSRLGDLSEQYF	TGTGCCAGCAGTTCCCGACTAGGAGACCTCTCCGAGCAGTACTTC